The 3 T cell receptor beta chains reported below all come from one sample, sequenced in a study of radiotherapy plus CTLA-4 blockade in lung cancer. Assay: immunoSEQ multiplex PCR; the TCRdb copy retains only in-frame clones and omits some. The sample has around 80,000 clones, around 78% seen once. The sample in question was peripheral blood, obtained from a patient treated with radiotherapy plus ipilimumab. The source is a human donor with non-small cell lung cancer whose response to radiotherapy plus ipilimumab could not be evaluated. Some clones in this sample may be carry-over from other donors' samples.

The chain has TRBV7-2 and TRBJ2-7, with 10 bases that match TRBD2. CDR3 length: 15 amino acids. The V gene end was trimmed by 4 bases and the J gene end by 7 bases; junction bases not matched to a gene: 10. Germline V CDR1 and CDR2: SGHTA, FQGNSA. This CDR3 is CASSSGTSASREQYF. CDR3 nucleotide sequence: TGTGCCAGCAGCTCAGGGACTAGCGCCTCCAGAGAGCAGTACTTC. Drawing the rest from reference TRBV7-2 and TRBJ2-7, the complete variable domain is GAGVSQSPSNKVTEKGKDVELRCDPISGHTALYWYRQSLGQGLEFLIYFQGNSAPDKSGLPSDRFSAERTGGSVSTLTIQRTQQEDSAVYLCASSSGTSASREQYFGPGTRLTVT.

The V gene is TRBV12-2, the J gene TRBJ1-5. TRBV12-2 corresponds to a pseudogene. The CDR3 loop spans 18 amino acids. DNA of the CDR3: TGTGCAAGTCTATCTTGGGGAGGGGACCTATGGGTTTACCAGCCCCAGCATTTT. Translated: CASLSWGGDLWVYQPQHF.

This chain joins TRBV5-1 and TRBJ2-3; TRBD2 is a possible D gene (6 bases). The CDR3 contains 15 residues. Germline CDR1 and CDR2: SGHRS and YFSETQ. V was clipped by 0 bases and J by 2 bases, with 10 bases between them. CDR3 DNA sequence: TGCGCCAGCAGCTTGGACCGGGAGCCCACAGATACGCAGTATTTT. It specifies CASSLDREPTDTQYF.